This T cell receptor (beta chain) was identified in a study of patients and donors after allogeneic stem cell transplantation. One entry per CDR3 protein, called by TCRdb with MiXCR from the RT-PCR reads. The data show approximately 200,000 distinct CDR3 sequences, roughly two fifths seen once. This CDR3 contains 16 residues. Losses at the gene ends were 1 base for V and 2 bases for J; bases not matched to a gene: 5. Looked up from germline, CDR1 is LGHNA and CDR2 is YSLEER. Only a few counts were recorded for this clonotype. Sequencing was performed on blood, either unsorted or a sorted T cell fraction (not recorded which). The V gene is TRBV4-3, the J gene TRBJ2-1, with 7 nucleotides matching TRBD1. The source of this sequence is a human donor who was either an allogeneic HSCT recipient or a stem cell or donor lymphocyte infusion donor (not recorded which). It is not recorded whose cells these are; they may come from a transplant donor. This chain's CDR3 is CASSQGRQGAYNEQFF. DNA of the CDR3: TGCGCCAGCAGCCAAGGCCGACAGGGAGCCTACAATGAGCAGTTCTTC.